Below are 30 T cell receptor beta chains sequenced from a single sample in a study of human T cells and chemical hapten exposure. Described time point: patch test 2, 6 weeks after DPC sensitization. Stated treatment: therapeutic diphenylcyclopropenone sensitization with weekly scalp DPC. Each CDR3 protein is one row after TCRdb ran MiXCR on the RACE reads. Among 80,000 to 95,000 distinct CDR3 sequences listed, approximately 10% were seen once. Sequenced material: whole blood, taken in connection with sensitization to the hapten diphenylcyclopropenone (DPC). These receptors came from a man aged 18 to 29 with alopecia areata. Some clones in this sample may be carry-over from other donors' samples.

This clonotype was counted many times. The rearrangement joins TRBV12-5 to TRBJ2-7; D is ambiguous. Germline V gives CDR1 LGHNT, CDR2 FRNRAP. CDR3 length: 13 residues. V was trimmed by 8 bases and J by 1 base, leaving 12 bases between them. The CDR3 nucleotides are TGTGCTAGTATGAAAACAGCGTCCTACGAGCAGTACTTC. It translates to CASMKTASYEQYF.

This clonotype appeared many times. J is TRBJ1-5 and V is TRBV25-1; D might be TRBD1 (6 bases). Germline-derived CDR1 and CDR2 are MGHDK and SYGVNS. Deletions cut 5 bases from V and 1 base from J, with 15 bases between. The CDR3 consists of 16 residues. In DNA, the CDR3 is TGTGCCAGCAGTAATGGGGGGGGCACGAGCAATCAGCCCCAGCATTTT. Amino acid sequence: CASSNGGGTSNQPQHF.

This clonotype was seen at least ten times. This CDR3 is CASAPSGSRELFF. CDR3 coding DNA: TGTGCCAGCGCCCCCTCAGGGTCGAGGGAGCTGTTTTTT. The chain couples TRBV6-2 or TRBV6-3 to TRBJ2-2; D is perhaps TRBD1 (5 bases). CDR3 length: 13 residues. Germline values: CDR1 MNHEY, CDR2 SVGEGT. V was trimmed by 8 bases and J by 9 bases, leaving 16 bases between them.

The chain uses TRBV10-3 and TRBJ2-7; D is uncertain. The CDR3 contains 15 residues. V was trimmed by 3 bases and J by 2 bases, leaving 14 bases between them. Germline V CDR1 and CDR2: ENHRY, SYGVKD. Here the CDR3 reads CAISDRQMSTYEQYF. CDR3 nucleotide sequence: TGTGCCATCAGTGATAGGCAGATGTCAACCTACGAGCAGTACTTC.

V is TRBV4-1 and J is TRBJ2-5; D possibly corresponds to TRBD1 (6 bases). Looked up from germline, CDR1 is MGHRA and CDR2 is YSYEKL. V lost 4 bases and J lost 4, with 13 bases in between. The CDR3 consists of 14 residues. The CDR3 loop is CASSLQGLGETQYF. The CDR3 DNA reads as TGCGCCAGCAGCCTACAGGGATTGGGAGAGACCCAGTACTTC.

The chain couples TRBV29-1 to TRBJ2-5; D is undetermined. The length of the CDR3 is 11 residues. V was cut by 4 bases and J by 2 bases, with 5 bases left in between. CDR1 SQVTM and CDR2 ANQGSEA come from the germline V gene. This CDR3 reads CSVVPQETQYF. CDR3 coding DNA: TGCAGCGTTGTGCCACAAGAGACCCAGTACTTC.

This chain joins TRBV10-3 and TRBJ2-5, with D possibly matching TRBD2 (6 bases). Germline assignment: CDR1 ENHRY and CDR2 SYGVKD. V lost 7 bases and J lost 2, with 17 bases in between. The CDR3 runs 15 residues. Here the CDR3 reads CAIKGGSGAQETQYF. The CDR3 nucleotides read TGTGCCATCAAAGGAGGTAGCGGAGCGCAAGAGACCCAGTACTTC.

This clonotype was recorded many times. The V gene is TRBV7-3, the J gene TRBJ2-2, with a weak D call TRBD2 (6 bases). This CDR3 spans 13 amino acids. Germline V gives CDR1 SGHTA, CDR2 FQGTGA. The ends were cut back, 3 bases at V and 6 bases at J, with 8 bases in the middle. CDR3 region: CASSFGGPGELFF. CDR3 nucleotides: TGTGCCAGCAGCTTCGGGGGTCCCGGGGAGCTGTTTTTT.

The chain recombines TRBV24-1 with TRBJ1-5; D gene uncertain. V lost 3 bases and J 3 bases, leaving 8 bases between the germline ends. Looked up from germline, CDR1 is KGHDR and CDR2 is SFDVKD. CDR3 length: 14 amino acids. CDR3 protein: CATSDSQFNQPQHF. In nucleotides, the CDR3 is TGTGCCACCAGTGATAGTCAGTTCAATCAGCCCCAGCATTTT.

The V and J genes are TRBV6-5 and TRBJ2-5; a possible D gene is TRBD2 (5 bases). Trimming shortened V by 5 bases and J by 7 bases, and 17 bases separated the two germline ends. The CDR3 has 14 amino acids. Germline V CDR1 and CDR2: MNHEY, SVGAGI. The CDR3 loop reads CASSKAWAAGTQYF. The CDR3 nucleotides are TGTGCCAGCAGTAAGGCGTGGGCGGCGGGGACCCAGTACTTC.

In DNA form, the CDR3 reads TGTGCCAGCAGTGGGACAGGGGGCGCGGATGGCTACACCTTC. The encoded protein is CASSGTGGADGYTF. The V call is TRBV2, the J call TRBJ1-2; 11 bases line up with TRBD1. The CDR3 consists of 14 residues. The germline V gene encodes CDR1 SNHLY and CDR2 FYNNEI. With V trimmed by 4 bases and J by 6 bases, 4 bases remained unmatched.

This clonotype was seen only a few times. The rearrangement links TRBV6-2 or TRBV6-3 to TRBJ1-5; D gene ambiguous. Trimming took off 6 bases at V and 7 bases at J, with 13 bases between the two ends. In germline, CDR1 is MNHEY, CDR2 SVGEGT. The CDR3 extends over 13 amino acids. DNA of the CDR3: TGTGCCAGCAGCCTCTTTGGCAGCCAGCCCCAGCATTTT. Translation: CASSLFGSQPQHF.

This clonotype was seen at least ten times. The chain recombines TRBV7-2 with TRBJ2-4; possible D gene TRBD1, 6 bases. This CDR3 contains 16 residues. The ends were cut back, 5 bases at V and 0 bases at J, with 14 bases in the middle. Germline V gene sequence: CDR1 SGHTA, CDR2 FQGNSA. CDR3 region: CASSRQAQSAKNIQYF. CDR3 bases: TGTGCCAGCAGCCGACAGGCCCAATCAGCCAAAAACATTCAGTACTTC. Full variable domain (outside the CDR3, taken from reference TRBV7-2 and TRBJ2-4): GAGVSQSPSNKVTEKGKDVELRCDPISGHTALYWYRQSLGQGLEFLIYFQGNSAPDKSGLPSDRFSAERTGGSVSTLTIQRTQQEDSAVYLCASSRQAQSAKNIQYFGAGTRLSVL.

This clonotype came up a few times. For the CDR3, the DNA is TGTGCCAGCAGCGATTCAGACAGACTGGACACCGGGGAGCTGTTTTTT. Encoded protein: CASSDSDRLDTGELFF. The chain uses TRBV9 and TRBJ2-2; D perhaps matches TRBD1 (5 bases). This CDR3 has 16 amino acids. V was cut by 3 bases and J by 3 bases, with 15 bases left in between. The germline V gene encodes CDR1 SGDLS and CDR2 YYNGEE.

In this sample, this clonotype turned up a few times. The rearrangement links TRBV6-2 or TRBV6-3 to TRBJ1-2; unclear D gene. From germline, CDR1 is MNHEY and CDR2 SVGEGT. Deletions cut 0 bases from V and 4 bases from J, with 9 bases between. The CDR3 loop spans 14 amino acids. The CDR3 nucleotides read TGTGCCAGCAGTTACTCGATCGGCGCCTATGGCTACACCTTC. Amino acids: CASSYSIGAYGYTF.

This clonotype appeared many times. The chain employs TRBV4-2 and TRBJ2-1; D might be TRBD1 (5 bases). CDR3 length equals 15 residues. The V end was cut by 1 base, the J end by 6 bases, with 13 bases between. Per germline, CDR1 LGHNA and CDR2 YNFKEQ. The CDR3 is CASSQVARQGNEQFF. The CDR3 DNA sequence: TGTGCCAGCAGCCAAGTGGCCCGGCAGGGCAATGAGCAGTTCTTC.

The table lists this clonotype with many counts. The CDR3 reads CASSLFQGEVETQYF. The CDR3 nucleotides are TGTGCCAGCAGCTTATTCCAGGGGGAGGTGGAGACCCAGTACTTC. This rearrangement joins TRBV7-8 to TRBJ2-5, with a possible D match to TRBD1 (7 bases). CDR3 size: 15 residues. CDR1 SGHVS and CDR2 FQNEAQ come from the germline V gene. V was pared by 2 bases and J by 5 bases, with 15 bases between. Based on the CDR3 plus reference TRBV7-8 and TRBJ2-5, the full variable domain is GAGVSQSPRYKVAKRGQDVALRCDPISGHVSLFWYQQALGQGPEFLTYFQNEAQLDKSGLPSDRFFAERPEGSVSTLKIQRTQQEDSAVYLCASSLFQGEVETQYFGPGTRLLVL.

This clonotype was seen a handful of times. This chain connects TRBV4-3 to TRBJ1-5, with 10 bases lining up with TRBD1. The ends lost 4 bases at V and 5 bases at J; junction bases unmatched: 11. The CDR3 has 17 residues. Germline CDR1 and CDR2: LGHNA and YSLEER. CDR3 amino acids: CASSPSTAGQGYQPQHF. In DNA, the CDR3 is TGCGCCAGCAGCCCCTCAACGGCGGGACAGGGGTATCAGCCCCAGCATTTT.

This clonotype was observed a few times. The CDR3 nucleotides read TGTGCCAGCAGCCAGACAAGGGGACAGGGAGATGGCTACACCTTC. This encodes CASSQTRGQGDGYTF. The V call is TRBV3-1, the J call TRBJ1-2; 9 bases align to TRBD1. Germline values: CDR1 LGHDT, CDR2 YNNKEL (reference sequence). V was clipped by 3 bases and J by 6 bases; unmatched bases: 8. The CDR3 has 15 amino acids.

Only a few counts were recorded for this clonotype. The V gene is TRBV5-6, the J gene TRBJ2-1; 7 bases agree with TRBD1. The CDR3 has 12 amino acids. Germline V CDR1 and CDR2: SGHDT, YYEEEE. V lost 4 bases to trimming and J lost 10 bases; unmatched junction nucleotides: 5. In DNA, the CDR3 is TGTGCCAGCAGCCTAATGACAGGGGAGCAGTTCTTC. Translated: CASSLMTGEQFF.

This clonotype was seen many times. The chain is built from TRBV12-3 or TRBV12-4 and TRBJ2-7, with TRBD2 as a possible D gene (6 bases). V was clipped by 2 bases and J by 7 bases, with 15 bases between them. The CDR3 runs to 14 residues. CDR3 nucleotide sequence: TGTGCCAGCAGTTTATCAGGGCCCGCGGGGGAGCAGTACTTC. Residues: CASSLSGPAGEQYF.

The chain joins TRBV7-9 to TRBJ2-1, with D hard to call. The germline V gene encodes CDR1 SEHNR and CDR2 FQNEAQ (reference sequence). Trimming shortened V by 3 bases and J by 9 bases, and 9 bases separated the two germline ends. The CDR3 loop spans 12 amino acids. This chain's CDR3 is CASSLMRGEQFF. The CDR3 DNA follows: TGTGCCAGCAGCTTGATGCGAGGTGAGCAGTTCTTC. The full variable domain, completed using reference TRBV7-9 and TRBJ2-1, is DTGVSQNPRHKITKRGQNVTFRCDPISEHNRLYWYRQTLGQGPEFLTYFQNEAQLEKSRLLSDRFSAERPKGSFSTLEIQRTEQGDSAMYLCASSLMRGEQFFGPGTRLTVL.

The chain is built from TRBV29-1 and TRBJ2-1; D ambiguous. Germline V CDR1 and CDR2: SQVTM, ANQGSEA. The CDR3 covers 10 residues. Trimming took 6 bases from V and 8 from J, leaving 8 bases between them. Written as DNA, the CDR3 is TGCAGCGTAGGTACGGATGAGCAGTTCTTC. Its protein product is CSVGTDEQFF.

The chain links TRBV4-3 to TRBJ1-1; no reliable D call. Germline V gene sequence: CDR1 LGHNA, CDR2 YSLEER. The CDR3 runs to 15 residues. V gave up 0 bases and J gave up 1 base, with 9 bases separating them. CDR3 in DNA: TGCGCCAGCAGCCAAGACATAACAAGGAACACTGAAGCTTTCTTT. Its protein product is CASSQDITRNTEAFF.

The chain is built from TRBV6-6 and TRBJ2-5; the match to TRBD2 covers 7 bases. The ends lost 6 bases at V and 2 bases at J; junction bases unmatched: 9. This CDR3 has 15 amino acids. The germline V gene encodes CDR1 MNHNY and CDR2 SVGAGI (reference sequence). In DNA form, the CDR3 reads TGTGCCAGCAGAAACCGGGCTAGCGGACAAGAGACCCAGTACTTC. This encodes CASRNRASGQETQYF.

The chain carries TRBV3-1 and TRBJ2-7; tentative D call: TRBD1 (6 bases). The CDR3 is 15 residues long. Germline V gene sequence: CDR1 LGHDT, CDR2 YNNKEL (reference sequence). Trimming removed 1 base from V and 2 bases from J, with 12 bases in between. The CDR3 loop reads CASSQVGDKAYEQYF. The CDR3 coding sequence is TGTGCCAGCAGCCAAGTCGGGGACAAGGCCTACGAGCAGTACTTC.

This clonotype was seen a few times. The chain uses TRBV19 and TRBJ2-1; no clear D gene. The CDR3 covers 11 residues. Trimming took off 4 bases at V and 10 bases at J, with 8 bases between the two ends. Germline V gene lookup returns CDR1 LNHDA and CDR2 SQIVND (reference sequence). This CDR3 reads CASSTGLEQFF. The CDR3 DNA reads TGTGCCAGTAGTACCGGCCTAGAGCAGTTCTTC.

This sequence joins TRBV3-1 and TRBJ1-1; no clear D. Germline V gives CDR1 LGHDT, CDR2 YNNKEL (reference sequence). V was shortened by 4 bases and J by 0 bases, with 9 bases between the two germline ends. This CDR3 region has 14 residues. The CDR3 DNA is TGTGCCAGCAGCCCACAGTCGGTGAACACTGAAGCTTTCTTT. Residues: CASSPQSVNTEAFF.

This clonotype was observed many times. The chain uses TRBV28 and TRBJ2-7, with 9 nucleotides matching TRBD1. The V and J ends lost 6 bases and 0 bases, in that order; junction bases with no gene match: 9. The CDR3 has 16 residues. CDR1 is MDHEN, CDR2 SYDVKM, per germline. Here the CDR3 DNA reads TGTGCCAGCAGCGCCTGGGACAGGGTATACTCCTACGAGCAGTACTTC. Translating it yields CASSAWDRVYSYEQYF.

This clonotype was observed a handful of times. The CDR3, as DNA: TGTGCCAGCAGCCAAGGGGGACAGGGTTACGAGCAGTACTTC. Translation: CASSQGGQGYEQYF. The chain uses TRBV7-2 and TRBJ2-7; TRBD1 matches at 9 bases. After removal of 5 bases from V and 4 bases from J, the junction contained 6 bases not matched to a gene. CDR1 and CDR2 from the germline V gene are SGHTA and FQGNSA. This CDR3 region has 14 residues. The full variable domain, rest sourced from reference TRBV7-2 and TRBJ2-7, is GAGVSQSPSNKVTEKGKDVELRCDPISGHTALYWYRQSLGQGLEFLIYFQGNSAPDKSGLPSDRFSAERTGGSVSTLTIQRTQQEDSAVYLCASSQGGQGYEQYFGPGTRLTVT.